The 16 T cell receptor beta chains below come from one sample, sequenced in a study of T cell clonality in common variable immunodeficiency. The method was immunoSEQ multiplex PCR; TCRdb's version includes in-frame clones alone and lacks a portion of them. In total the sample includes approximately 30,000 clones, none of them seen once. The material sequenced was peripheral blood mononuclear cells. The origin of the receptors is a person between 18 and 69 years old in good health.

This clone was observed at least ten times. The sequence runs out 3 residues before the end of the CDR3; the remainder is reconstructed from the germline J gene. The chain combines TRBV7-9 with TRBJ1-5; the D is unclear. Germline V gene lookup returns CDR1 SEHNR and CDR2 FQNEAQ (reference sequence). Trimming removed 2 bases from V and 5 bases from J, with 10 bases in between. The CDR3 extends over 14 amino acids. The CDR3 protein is CASSLNGVYQPQHF. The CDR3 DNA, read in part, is TGTGCCAGCAGCTTAAACGGGGTCTATCAGCCC.

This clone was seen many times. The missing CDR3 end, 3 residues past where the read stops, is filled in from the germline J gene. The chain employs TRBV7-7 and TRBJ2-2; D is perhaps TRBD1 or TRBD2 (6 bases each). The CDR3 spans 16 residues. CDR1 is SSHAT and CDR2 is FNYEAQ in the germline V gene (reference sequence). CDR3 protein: CATEVGSGGGTGELFF. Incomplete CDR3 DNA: TGTGCTACCGAGGTCGGAAGCGGAGGGGGCACCGGGGAG.

CDR3 sequence reads: CASSSQNTEAFF. The DNA read from the CDR3 is TGTGCCAGCAGCTCACAGAACACTGAA. This sequence joins TRBV7-9 and TRBJ1-1; no definite D call. The read ends 3 residues early relative to the CDR3; the germline J gene fills the gap. Per germline, CDR1 SEHNR and CDR2 FQNEAQ (reference sequence). The CDR3 has 12 residues. Trimming took off 4 bases at V and 1 base at J, with 4 bases between the two ends.

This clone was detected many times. This CDR3 reads CASSSRREGTGELFF. The CDR3 DNA, read in part, is TGTGCCAGCAGCTCTCGGCGGGAGGGCACCGGGGAG. V usage is TRBV7-9 and J usage is TRBJ2-2; TRBD2 aligns across 9 bases. The observed sequence ends 3 residues before the CDR3 terminus, with the missing tail filled in from the germline J gene. Per the germline V gene, CDR1 is SEHNR and CDR2 is FQNEAQ (reference sequence). The CDR3 has 15 residues. The V segment lost 4 bases and the J segment 4 bases; nucleotides outside the gene matches: 4.

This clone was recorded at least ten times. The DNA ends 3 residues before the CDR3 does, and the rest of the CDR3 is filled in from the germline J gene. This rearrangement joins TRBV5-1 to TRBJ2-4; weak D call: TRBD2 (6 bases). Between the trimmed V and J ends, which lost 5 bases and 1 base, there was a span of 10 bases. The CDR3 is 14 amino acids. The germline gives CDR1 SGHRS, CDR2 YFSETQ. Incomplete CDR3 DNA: TGCGCCAGCAGGGATGGGGGGGCCAAAAACATT. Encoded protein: CASRDGGAKNI. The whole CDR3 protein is CASRDGGAKNIQYF.

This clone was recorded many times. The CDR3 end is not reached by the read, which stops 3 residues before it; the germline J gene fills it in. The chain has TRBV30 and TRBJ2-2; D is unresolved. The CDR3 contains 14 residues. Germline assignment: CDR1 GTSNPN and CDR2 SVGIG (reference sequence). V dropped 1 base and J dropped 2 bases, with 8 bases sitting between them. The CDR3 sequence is CAWSGLDNTGELFF. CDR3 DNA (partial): TGTGCCTGGAGTGGACTCGATAACACCGGGGAG.

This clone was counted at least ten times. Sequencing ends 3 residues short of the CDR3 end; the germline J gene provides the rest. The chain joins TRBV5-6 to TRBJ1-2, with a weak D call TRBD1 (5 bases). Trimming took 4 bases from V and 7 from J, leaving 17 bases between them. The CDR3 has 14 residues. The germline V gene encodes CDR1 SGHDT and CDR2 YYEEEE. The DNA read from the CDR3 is TGTGCCAGCAGCCTGGGACGGCCGGGGGGTGGC. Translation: CASSLGRPGGG. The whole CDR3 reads CASSLGRPGGGYTF.

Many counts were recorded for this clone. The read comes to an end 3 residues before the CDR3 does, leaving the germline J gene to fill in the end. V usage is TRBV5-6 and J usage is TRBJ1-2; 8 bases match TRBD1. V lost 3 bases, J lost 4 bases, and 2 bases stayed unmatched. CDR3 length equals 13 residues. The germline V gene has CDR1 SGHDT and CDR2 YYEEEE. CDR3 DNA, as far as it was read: TGTGCCAGCAGCTCGGACAGGGTCTATGGC. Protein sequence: CASSSDRVYG. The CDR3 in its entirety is CASSSDRVYGYTF.

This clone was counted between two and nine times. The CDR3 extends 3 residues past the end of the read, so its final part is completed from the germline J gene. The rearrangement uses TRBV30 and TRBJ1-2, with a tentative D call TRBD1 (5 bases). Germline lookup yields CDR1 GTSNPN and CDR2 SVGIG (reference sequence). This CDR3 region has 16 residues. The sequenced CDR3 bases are TGTGCCTGGAGTGTAGGGGCTAGCGGGGAAACAGATACC. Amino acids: CAWSVGASGETDT. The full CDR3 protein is CAWSVGASGETDTYTF. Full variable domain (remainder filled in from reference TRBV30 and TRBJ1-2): SQTIHQWPATLVQPVGSPLSLECTVEGTSNPNLYWYRQAAGRGLQLLFYSVGIGQISSEVPQNLSASRPQDRQFILSSKKLLLSDSGFYLCAWSVGASGETDTYTFGSGTRLTVV.

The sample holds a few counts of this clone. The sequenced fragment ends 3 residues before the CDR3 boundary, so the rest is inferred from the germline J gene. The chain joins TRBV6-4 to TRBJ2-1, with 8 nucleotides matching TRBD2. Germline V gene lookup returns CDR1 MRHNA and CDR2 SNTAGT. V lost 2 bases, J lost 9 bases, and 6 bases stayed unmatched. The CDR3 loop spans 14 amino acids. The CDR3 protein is CASSDTSGSGEQFF. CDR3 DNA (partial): TGTGCCAGCAGTGACACCAGCGGGAGCGGTGAG.

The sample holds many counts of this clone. The CDR3 sequence is CASSKGLSSYEQYF. The part of the CDR3 DNA that was read is TGTGCCAGTAGTAAAGGACTATCCTCCTACGAG. This chain connects TRBV19 to TRBJ2-7; D is perhaps TRBD2 (6 bases). Coverage ceases 3 residues before the CDR3 finishes, and the germline J gene fills in the end. The CDR3 is made up of 14 amino acids. V was clipped by 4 bases and J by 0 bases, with 10 bases between them. CDR1 is LNHDA, CDR2 SQIVND, per germline (reference sequence).

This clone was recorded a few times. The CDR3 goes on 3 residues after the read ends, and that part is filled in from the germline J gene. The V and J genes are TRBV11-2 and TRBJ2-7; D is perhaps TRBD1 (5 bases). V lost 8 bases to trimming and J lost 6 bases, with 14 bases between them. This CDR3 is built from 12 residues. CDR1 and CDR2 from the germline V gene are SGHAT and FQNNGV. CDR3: CASLITGLEQYF. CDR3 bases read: TGTGCCAGCCTAATTACAGGTCTCGAG.

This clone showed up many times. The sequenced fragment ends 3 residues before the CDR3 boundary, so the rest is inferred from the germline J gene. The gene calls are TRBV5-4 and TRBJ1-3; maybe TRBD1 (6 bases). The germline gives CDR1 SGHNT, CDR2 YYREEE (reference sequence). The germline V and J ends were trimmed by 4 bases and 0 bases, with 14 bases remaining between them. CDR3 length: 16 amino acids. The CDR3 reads CASSRGQRDSGNTIYF. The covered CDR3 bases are TGTGCCAGCAGCAGAGGACAGAGAGACTCTGGAAACACC.

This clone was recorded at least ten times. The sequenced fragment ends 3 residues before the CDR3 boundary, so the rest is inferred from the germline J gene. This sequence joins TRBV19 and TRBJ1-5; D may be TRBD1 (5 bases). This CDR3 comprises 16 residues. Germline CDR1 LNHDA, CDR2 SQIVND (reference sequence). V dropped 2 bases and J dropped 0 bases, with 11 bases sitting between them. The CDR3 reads CASSITGAYSNQPQHF. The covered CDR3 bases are TGTGCCAGTAGTATAACAGGAGCATATAGCAATCAGCCC.

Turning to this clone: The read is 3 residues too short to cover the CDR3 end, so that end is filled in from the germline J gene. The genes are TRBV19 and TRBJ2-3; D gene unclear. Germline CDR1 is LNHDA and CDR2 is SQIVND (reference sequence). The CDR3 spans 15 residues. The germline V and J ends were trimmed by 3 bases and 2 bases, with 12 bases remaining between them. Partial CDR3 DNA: TGTGCCAGTAGTATGAGTTCTACTTTCACAGATACG. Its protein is CASSMSSTFTDT. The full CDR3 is CASSMSSTFTDTQYF. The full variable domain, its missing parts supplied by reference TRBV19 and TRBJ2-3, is DGGITQSPKYLFRKEGQNVTLSCEQNLNHDAMYWYRQDPGQGLRLIYYSQIVNDFQKGDIAEGYSVSREKKESFPLTVTSAQKNPTAFYLCASSMSSTFTDTQYFGPGTRLTVL.

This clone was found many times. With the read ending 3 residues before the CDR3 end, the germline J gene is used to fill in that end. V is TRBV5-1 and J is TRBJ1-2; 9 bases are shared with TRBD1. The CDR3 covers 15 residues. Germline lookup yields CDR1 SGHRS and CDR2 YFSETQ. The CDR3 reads CASSLVGQGGSGYTF. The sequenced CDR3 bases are TGCGCCAGCAGCTTGGTGGGACAGGGCGGCTCCGGC.